This T cell receptor (beta chain) was documented in a study of CD8 T cells in Susac syndrome. About this clonotype itself: Its cognate antigen is unknown.

General observations from the study: It was in TEMRA cells and active patients that Susac CD8+ clonal expansion peaked. The number of Susac-specific public clones found was around 16 in total CD8+ repertoires and about five in CD8+ TEMRA repertoires.

Through negative isolation, CD4+ and CD8+ T cells were obtained, while TEMRA cells were enriched using FACS. RNA, at about 0.45 to 1 ug, was reverse transcribed with random hexamers. Coverage of TCR beta CDR3 amplification by immunoSEQ multiplex PCR extended to 54 Vbeta and 13 Jbeta. Each CDR3 protein gets one entry after TCRdb re-called the immunoSEQ multiplex PCR reads with MiXCR. This sample has about 80,000 distinct CDR3 sequences, with 94% found just once. The V end was cut by 7 bases, the J end by 5 bases, with 15 bases between. This CDR3 comprises 13 residues. Germline-derived CDR1 and CDR2 are SGHRS and YFSETQ.

Sequenced input: CD8+ T cells from PBMCs. The TCR originated in a human donor with Susac syndrome. The V and J genes are TRBV5-1 and TRBJ2-5; possibly TRBD1 or TRBD2 for D (5 bases each). The CDR3 is CASSPGAWETQYF. As DNA, the CDR3 is TGCGCCAGCTCTCCCGGGGCATGGGAGACCCAGTACTTC.